Each of the 6 T cell receptor beta chains below was sequenced from the same sample in a study of type 1 regulatory T cells. TCRdb re-derived calls from the reads in MiXCR, one entry per CDR3 protein. Of 60,000 to 80,000 distinct CDR3 sequences in the sample, 55% to 80% were seen once. No antigen has been assigned to these receptors. Sequences were obtained from cultured T cells, either the whole culture or a sorted T cell fraction (not recorded which). Noted subset: Tr1-enriched cell product generated in vitro against host alloantigens. The receptor set was obtained from a human donor in good health.

This clonotype was detected only a few times. This CDR3 is CAIRMAASSGSITGELFF. CDR3 nucleotides: TGTGCCATCCGGATGGCAGCGTCTAGCGGGAGTATCACCGGGGAGCTGTTTTTT. The rearrangement links TRBV10-3 to TRBJ2-2; TRBD2 matches at 10 bases. Germline lookup yields CDR1 ENHRY and CDR2 SYGVKD. This CDR3 spans 18 amino acids. The V segment lost 8 bases and the J segment 4 bases; nucleotides outside the gene matches: 16.

The genes are TRBV20-1 and TRBJ2-5; D not resolved. CDR1 DFQATT and CDR2 SNEGSKA come from the germline V gene (reference sequence). This CDR3 region has 13 residues. V lost 7 bases to trimming and J lost 1 base, with 13 bases between them. The DNA of the CDR3 is TGCAGTGTCTGGGCCCCTCTCCAAGAGACCCAGTACTTC. Its protein is CSVWAPLQETQYF.

The V call is TRBV24-1, the J call TRBJ2-7; D is possibly TRBD2 (5 bases). Germline assignment: CDR1 KGHDR and CDR2 SFDVKD. With 9 bases removed from V and 0 bases from J, the gap between germline ends came to 8 bases. The CDR3 is 12 residues long. The CDR3 spells CATAGSSYEQYF. CDR3 sequence (DNA): TGTGCCACCGCGGGCAGCTCCTACGAGCAGTACTTC.

As concerns this clonotype: At one boundary the junction diverges from the germline segment, which might be a read error. The rearrangement joins TRBV29-1 to TRBJ2-5; TRBD2 matches 11 bases. Per germline, CDR1 SQVTM and CDR2 ANQGSEA. The CDR3 contains 15 residues. CDR3 bases: TGCAGCGCTGAAGGGAGGACTAGCGGGCAAGAGACCCAGTACTTC. Encoded protein: CSAEGRTSGQETQYF. The whole variable domain, remainder taken from reference TRBV29-1 and TRBJ2-5, is SAVISQKPSRDICQRGTSLTIQCQVDSQVTMMFWYRQQPGQSLTLIATANQGSEATYESGFVIDKFPISRPNLTFSTLTVSNMSPEDSSIYLCSAEGRTSGQETQYFGPGTRLLVL.

The chain couples TRBV27 to TRBJ2-7, with 7 bases lining up with TRBD1. Germline loops: CDR1 MNHEY, CDR2 SMNVEV (reference sequence). V shed 5 bases and J 2 bases; nucleotides not matched to a gene: 6. The CDR3 contains 14 residues. The CDR3 is CASSIRQGTYEQYF. The CDR3 coding sequence is TGTGCCAGCAGTATACGACAGGGCACCTACGAGCAGTACTTC.

V is TRBV7-6 and J is TRBJ2-1; D assignment may be TRBD1 or TRBD2 (5 bases each). The V gene lost 5 bases and the J gene lost 6 bases, with 17 bases spanning the gap. The CDR3 extends over 15 amino acids. Per the germline V gene, CDR1 is SGHVS and CDR2 is FNYEAQ. The CDR3 is CASSKTSGTPNEQFF. For the CDR3, the DNA is TGTGCCAGCAGCAAAACTTCCGGGACCCCCAATGAGCAGTTCTTC. The full variable domain, completed using reference TRBV7-6 and TRBJ2-1, is GAGVSQSPRYKVTKRGQDVALRCDPISGHVSLYWYRQALGQGPEFLTYFNYEAQQDKSGLPNDRFSAERPEGSISTLTIQRTEQRDSAMYRCASSKTSGTPNEQFFGPGTRLTVL.